A single sample is the source of the 10 T cell receptor beta chains below, sequenced in a study of cytomegalovirus exposure and HLA in healthy donors. It was with 60 Vbeta and 13 Jbeta primers that the PCR ran. The method was immunoSEQ multiplex PCR; TCRdb's version includes in-frame clones alone and lacks a portion of them. The sample has 120,000 or so clones, roughly three quarters seen once. The sequencing input was PBMCs. The receptors were gathered from a man younger than 40 in good health and CMV-seropositive.

This clone was seen a handful of times. The chain uses TRBV10-1 and TRBJ2-7; TRBD1 is a possible D gene (6 bases). Germline CDR1 WNHNN, CDR2 SYGVQD (reference sequence). The CDR3 covers 13 residues. Between the trimmed V and J ends, which lost 8 bases and 4 bases, there was a span of 15 bases. In DNA, the CDR3 is TGCGCCAGCCCGAGAGGGGACACTTACGAGCAGTACTTC. This encodes CASPRGDTYEQYF.

The gene calls are TRBV12-5 and TRBJ2-5, with 7 bases that match TRBD1. The CDR3 contains 15 residues. Germline assignment: CDR1 LGHNT and CDR2 FRNRAP. The junction had 9 bases not matched to a gene; V was cut back by 3 bases and J by 5 bases. The CDR3 region has the DNA TGTGCTAGTGGTTTTCTCGACAGGGCAACGGAGACCCAGTACTTC. This encodes CASGFLDRATETQYF.

The V call is TRBV19, the J call TRBJ1-1; TRBD1 aligns across 7 bases. Germline V gives CDR1 LNHDA, CDR2 SQIVND (reference sequence). The V and J ends lost 5 bases and 8 bases, in that order; junction bases with no gene match: 8. This CDR3 contains 13 residues. The CDR3 here is CASSSIDREEAFF. The CDR3 DNA reads as TGTGCCAGTAGTTCCATCGACAGGGAGGAAGCTTTCTTT.

Regarding this clone: Sequence at one end of the junction differs from germline and may be a read error. V is TRBV7-7 and J is TRBJ2-5; TRBD1 aligns across 10 bases. CDR3 length: 14 residues. CDR1 is SSHAT, CDR2 FNYEAQ, per germline (reference sequence). For the CDR3, the DNA is TGTGCTAGCAGCCTCGGGACAGGGGTACAGACCCAGTACTTC. Translating gives CASSLGTGVQTQYF.

This chain uses TRBV7-2 with TRBJ2-1, with TRBD2 matching over 15 bases. CDR3 length equals 18 residues. Trimming removed 4 bases from V and 4 bases from J; junction bases left unmatched: 8. Germline V gene data show CDR1 as SGHTA and CDR2 as FQGNSA. The CDR3 sequence is CASSSGLAGGPSYNEQFF. As DNA, the CDR3 is TGTGCCAGCAGCTCTGGACTAGCGGGGGGGCCGAGTTACAATGAGCAGTTCTTC.

The rearrangement joins TRBV6-1 to TRBJ2-7, with 10 bases matching TRBD2. The germline CDR1 and CDR2 sequences are MNHNS and SASEGT. The ends lost 4 bases at V and 0 bases at J; junction bases unmatched: 0. The CDR3 has 14 residues. The DNA for the CDR3 is TGTGCCAGCAGTGGGACTAGCGGCTCCTACGAGCAGTACTTC. Translating gives CASSGTSGSYEQYF.

This clone has more than one count but fewer than ten. The rearrangement uses TRBV6-1 and TRBJ1-5; D call uncertain. Trimming took off 3 bases at V and 0 bases at J, with 12 bases between the two ends. The germline V gene encodes CDR1 MNHNS and CDR2 SASEGT. The CDR3 has 16 residues. The CDR3 region is CASSDRQVDSNQPQHF. Here the CDR3 DNA reads TGTGCCAGCAGTGACCGGCAGGTGGATAGCAATCAGCCCCAGCATTTT.

The chain recombines TRBV11-3 with TRBJ2-3; D call uncertain. The germline V gene has CDR1 SGHNT and CDR2 YENEEA. The CDR3 is made up of 14 amino acids. V was cut by 0 bases and J by 3 bases, with 7 bases left in between. The CDR3 bases are TGTGCCAGCAGCTTAGATAGAGCAACAGATACGCAGTATTTT. Translating it yields CASSLDRATDTQYF. The variable domain in full, completed from reference TRBV11-3 and TRBJ2-3, reads EAGVVQSPRYKIIEKKQPVAFWCNPISGHNTLYWYLQNLGQGPELLIRYENEEAVDDSQLPKDRFSAERLKGVDSTLKIQPAELGDSAVYLCASSLDRATDTQYFGPGTRLTVL.

This chain uses TRBV19 with TRBJ1-1; tentative D call: TRBD1 (5 bases). Trimming removed 10 bases from V and 1 base from J, with 13 bases in between. The CDR3 is 13 amino acids. Germline-derived CDR1 and CDR2 are LNHDA and SQIVND (reference sequence). CDR3 nucleotides: TGTGCCACCGCGGGGGTTGAGAACACTGAAGCTTTCTTT. It translates to CATAGVENTEAFF.

The chain uses TRBV4-3 and TRBJ1-4; D call uncertain. This CDR3 has 15 residues. V was cut by 3 bases and J by 5 bases, with 13 bases left in between. CDR1 and CDR2 (germline): LGHNA, YSLEER. The CDR3 protein is CASSHSVDGNEKLFF. The CDR3 DNA sequence: TGCGCCAGCAGCCATTCGGTCGACGGGAATGAAAAACTGTTTTTT.